This TCR beta chain stems from a study of blood T cell repertoires in COVID-19. Germline assignment: CDR1 SGHNT and CDR2 YYREEE (reference sequence). V was clipped by 4 bases and J by 9 bases, with 16 bases between them. The CDR3 consists of 13 residues. Profiled with immunoSEQ multiplex PCR; TCRdb holds only in-frame clones, not every one. The table has 180,000 or so clones, less than 90% seen once. The sequencing sample was made of PBMCs or T cells enriched from blood (not recorded which). V and J are TRBV5-4 and TRBJ2-5; possibly TRBD1 for D (6 bases). The source of this sequence is a woman aged 45 to 65 who had recovered from COVID-19. CDR3 amino acids: CASSREGGRPQYF. CDR3 bases: TGTGCCAGCAGCCGAGAAGGGGGTCGCCCCCAGTACTTC. The full variable domain, with the rest looked up from reference TRBV5-4 and TRBJ2-5, is ETGVTQSPTHLIKTRGQQVTLRCSSQSGHNTVSWYQQALGQGPQFIFQYYREEENGRGNFPPRFSGLQFPNYSSELNVNALELDDSALYLCASSREGGRPQYFGPGTRLLVL.